What follows is one T cell receptor beta chain and its context. Its antigen remains unidentified. The data were taken from a study of cytomegalovirus exposure and HLA in healthy donors. General study results and limits: A later analysis found TCR association rates differed by HLA locus, highest for DRB1 and lowest for HLA-C. A further, later analysis showed that HLA-associated TCR beta chains (compared with equally common others) were more clonally expanded.

Primers included in the PCR were 60 Vbeta and 13 Jbeta primers. Data came from immunoSEQ multiplex PCR; TCRdb stores just in-frame clones and leaves some out. The sample shows some 180,000 clones, around 80% of them seen only once. The CDR3 totals 12 residues. V dropped 8 bases and J dropped 11 bases, with 15 bases sitting between them. CDR1 is SEHNR and CDR2 is FQNEAQ in the germline V gene (reference sequence). The TCR originated in a man between 25 and 39 years old in good health and CMV-seronegative. The chain joins TRBV7-9 to TRBJ1-4; D unclear. Sample: PBMCs. CDR3 nucleotides: TGTGCCAGCTCTACCTTCTCCGCTAAACTGTTTTTT. Its protein is CASSTFSAKLFF. The variable domain in full, completed from reference TRBV7-9 and TRBJ1-4, reads DTGVSQNPRHKITKRGQNVTFRCDPISEHNRLYWYRQTLGQGPEFLTYFQNEAQLEKSRLLSDRFSAERPKGSFSTLEIQRTEQGDSAMYLCASSTFSAKLFFGSGTQLSVL.